The present T cell receptor (beta chain) was sequenced within a study of T cell responses to AZD1222 COVID-19 vaccine. Study-level points and caveats: Among the donors, most were white British and more were female, and clonal diversity was possibly underestimated. No repertoire was sampled before or during the peak T cell response, only after it. Baseline serostatus was positive in only six AZD1222 recipients.

The repertoire was sequenced with immunoSEQ multiplex PCR; TCRdb's copy has only in-frame clones and lacks some. The table has around 99,000 clones, 70% to 90% seen once. Trimming cost V 4 bases and J 5 bases, with 12 bases left between them. The CDR3 is 13 residues long. Germline CDR1 reads SGHRS; CDR2 reads YFSETQ. Turning to this clone: Its antigen remains unknown.

The origin of this receptor is an adult in good health. Source: peripheral blood, taken on day 0 of AZD1222 vaccination. The chain employs TRBV5-1 and TRBJ2-5, with D unresolved. CDR3 sequence reads: CASSVPPRETQYF. The CDR3 nucleotides read TGCGCCAGCAGCGTACCCCCAAGGGAGACCCAGTACTTC.